The rows below give T cell receptor beta chains drawn from one sample of a study of cytomegalovirus exposure and HLA in healthy donors. Sequencing was performed with immunoSEQ multiplex PCR; in TCRdb, only in-frame clones are kept and a portion is missing. The sample includes 150,000 to 200,000 clones, around 82% of them seen just once. Sequencing was performed on PBMCs. The receptors stem from a man aged 30 to 39 in good health and CMV-seropositive. Each CDR3 is given with its conserved first and last residue. Fields, in order: J gene, V gene, D gene, clone size, CDR3 DNA, CDR3 protein. D genes are given only for firm matches. Some rows have no size entry. The others give once, few or many, or a class for an expanded clone.

TRBJ2-2 TRBV13 - - TGTGCCAGCAGCTTACAACGGACTATCCCCGGGGAGCTGTTTTTT CASSLQRTIPGELFF
TRBJ1-2 TRBV6-5 - few TGTGCCAGCAGTCAAGTGGGGCTGACGGGCTACACCTTC CASSQVGLTGYTF
TRBJ2-7 TRBV11-2 TRBD1 - TGTGCCAGCACCAGACAGGGGGCCCTCTCCTACGAGCAGTACTTC CASTRQGALSYEQYF
TRBJ2-5 TRBV6-5 TRBD2 - TGTGCCAGCCGGGGGGTAGAGACCCAGTACTTC CASRGVETQYF
TRBJ2-7 TRBV7-3 - - TGTGCCAGCAGCCCGGATAGTGGGACTTACGAGCAGTACTTC CASSPDSGTYEQYF
TRBJ2-7 TRBV19 - once TGTGCCAGTAGTATATCTAGCTCCTACGAGCAGTACTTC CASSISSSYEQYF
TRBJ2-7 TRBV19 - few TGTGCCAGTAGTCCTCGGGACAACCCTTACGAGCAGTACTTC CASSPRDNPYEQYF
TRBJ1-5 TRBV19 - - TGTGCCAGTAGTATGTCTAGTCAGCCCCAGCATTTT CASSMSSQPQHF
TRBJ1-6 TRBV30 TRBD1 - TGTGCCTGGAGCCTAGACAGGGCGGATTCACCCCTCCACTTT CAWSLDRADSPLHF
TRBJ2-7 TRBV6-5 TRBD2 - TGTGCCAGCAGTGTAGCGGGACGGGGGCCCGAGCAGTACTTC CASSVAGRGPEQYF
TRBJ1-1 TRBV9 TRBD1 - TGTGCCAGCAGCGATGGGACAGGGACTGAAGCTTTCTTT CASSDGTGTEAFF
TRBJ2-5 TRBV5-6 - once TGTGCCAGCAGCTTAGGAGGGGCAGGGACCCAGTACTTC CASSLGGAGTQYF
TRBJ2-3 TRBV6-1 TRBD2 few TGTGCCAGCAGTGAAGGCCCCGGGGGGTATACGCAGTATTTT CASSEGPGGYTQYF
TRBJ2-3 TRBV18 TRBD2 - TGTGCCAGCTCACCACGACTAGCGGGTAGCACAGATACGCAGTATTTT CASSPRLAGSTDTQYF
TRBJ2-6 TRBV19 TRBD2 - TGTGCCAGTAGTATTGGCGGGAGGGCCTCTGGGGCCAACGTCCTGACTTTC CASSIGGRASGANVLTF
TRBJ2-2 TRBV6-6 - - TGTGCCAGCAGACAGATGGACACCGGGGAGCTGTTTTTT CASRQMDTGELFF
TRBJ1-1 TRBV5-1 TRBD1 - TGCGCCAGCAGCTTGGTCAATCCAGGGGGCACTGAAGCTTTCTTT CASSLVNPGGTEAFF
TRBJ2-1 TRBV14 - - TGTGCCAGCAGCCCCGGGAGCCGTAACAATGAGCAGTTCTTC CASSPGSRNNEQFF
TRBJ2-5 TRBV5-1 TRBD1 - TGCGCCAGCAGCTCGTCCACTGGGACAGGGTATATAGGGACCCAGTACTTC CASSSSTGTGYIGTQYF
TRBJ2-7 TRBV19 TRBD1 - TGTGCCAGTAGTATAGTCTCGGACAGGGGCACCTACGAGCAGTACTTC CASSIVSDRGTYEQYF
TRBJ1-2 TRBV11-2 TRBD1 few TGTGCCAGCAGTGACCGGAGACAGGGGGCCTATGGCTACACCTTC CASSDRRQGAYGYTF
TRBJ1-4 TRBV28 - - TGTGCCAGCAGTCCGACCGGGGCAACTAATGAAAAACTGTTTTTT CASSPTGATNEKLFF
TRBJ1-1 TRBV29-1 TRBD1 - TGCAGCGTCGAAGTCCCGGGACAGGGGATGACGGACACTGAAGCTTTCTTT CSVEVPGQGMTDTEAFF
TRBJ1-2 TRBV7-9 TRBD1 many TGTGCCAGCAGCTTAATGGACAGGGAGGCCTATGGCTACACCTTC CASSLMDREAYGYTF
TRBJ1-3 TRBV6-6 TRBD1 - TGTGCCAGCAATTTGGGACAGCGAGTAGACACCATATATTTT CASNLGQRVDTIYF
TRBJ1-1 TRBV27 - - TGTGCCAGCACCTTGGGAGGGGCTCACACTGAAGCTTTCTTT CASTLGGAHTEAFF
TRBJ2-7 TRBV7-6 - - TGTGCCAGCAGCTCCCCGGGGGGCCCCTACTACGAGCAGTACTTC CASSSPGGPYYEQYF
TRBJ2-5 TRBV2 TRBD2 - TGTGCCAGCAGTGCGTGGGAGGGCCCGGGGACCCAGTACTTC CASSAWEGPGTQYF
TRBJ2-2 TRBV30 - - TGTGCCTGGAGTGTCTTCCACACCGGGGAGCTGTTTTTT CAWSVFHTGELFF
TRBJ2-4 TRBV6-5 TRBD2 - TGTGCCAGCAGTTCGACTAGCGGGGTAGCCAAAAACATTCAGTACTTC CASSSTSGVAKNIQYF
TRBJ2-1 TRBV5-1 TRBD2 - TGCGCCAGCAGCTTGGGACTAGCGGGCTCCTACAATGAGCAGTTCTTC CASSLGLAGSYNEQFF
TRBJ2-7 TRBV29-1 TRBD1 few TGCAGCGCGATGGACAGGACAGGTGTCTACGAGCAGTACTTC CSAMDRTGVYEQYF
TRBJ2-5 TRBV30 - once TGTGCCTGGGCAGGGGTCGGGGAGACCCAGTACTTC CAWAGVGETQYF
TRBJ1-5 TRBV4-2 TRBD1 - TGTGCCAGCAGCCGAGACAGGGGTAATCAGCCCCAGCATTTT CASSRDRGNQPQHF
TRBJ2-1 TRBV5-1 - - TGCGCCAGCAGCGGTGGAGAAGGGGTGCAGTTCTTC CASSGGEGVQFF
TRBJ1-3 TRBV28 - - TGTGCCAGCAGCCTGAGACAGCTAGGGGACACCATATATTTT CASSLRQLGDTIYF
TRBJ2-7 TRBV10-3 - - TGTGCCATCAGTTTTACCGCTAGACCGATGCGTAACTCCTACGAGCAGTACTTC CAISFTARPMRNSYEQYF
TRBJ2-1 TRBV30 TRBD2 - TGTGCCTGGGCGGGGGGGGTTCTTGAGCAGTTCTTC CAWAGGVLEQFF
TRBJ2-2 TRBV6-5 - - TGTGCCAGCAGTTACAGGGGACTGAACACCGGGGAGCTGTTTTTT CASSYRGLNTGELFF
TRBJ2-1 TRBV6-5 - once TGTGCCAGCAGTTCCCCCTCAGAACAGGGCAATGAGCAGTTCTTC CASSSPSEQGNEQFF
TRBJ1-1 TRBV7-9 - - TGTGCCAGCAGCCCTAGTACCAGGGGCGGGTTTCCTGAAGCTTTCTTT CASSPSTRGGFPEAFF
TRBJ1-2 TRBV5-8 - - TGTGCCAGCAGCTTGGGGGTTTATGAGAGGGGCTACACCTTC CASSLGVYERGYTF
TRBJ1-6 TRBV6-4 TRBD1 few TGTGCCAGCGGATCCGGACAGGGCAATTCACCCCTCCACTTT CASGSGQGNSPLHF
TRBJ2-7 TRBV13 TRBD2 - TGTGCCAGCAGCTTCCTAAATGGTGCGGGGGAGTCTGGCGAGCAGTACTTC CASSFLNGAGESGEQYF
TRBJ1-2 TRBV10-3 TRBD1 - TGTGCCGCCGACTCCGGACAGGGTGTCTATGGCTACACCTTC CAADSGQGVYGYTF
TRBJ2-7 TRBV18 TRBD2 - TGTGCCAGCTCACCCCTAGCGGACTCCTTCGAGCAGTACTTC CASSPLADSFEQYF
TRBJ1-2 TRBV7-2 - once TGTGCCAGCAGCTCAAATGGTGCCGGGGATGGCTACACCTTC CASSSNGAGDGYTF
TRBJ1-1 TRBV9 - few TGTGCCAGCAGCGCTCAGTCCGGGTACACTGAAGCTTTCTTT CASSAQSGYTEAFF
TRBJ1-4 TRBV6-6 - - TGTGCCAGCAGTTACTCTGGTCAGCGAAATGAAAAACTGTTTTTT CASSYSGQRNEKLFF
TRBJ1-5 TRBV27 - few TGTGCCAGCAGTTCCGCGGACCACGGGAAGTCCCAGCATTTT CASSSADHGKSQHF
TRBJ2-7 TRBV7-2 - - TGTGCCAGCAGCCCCTCGGACGGGAGTTTCTACGAGCAGTACTTC CASSPSDGSFYEQYF
TRBJ2-2 TRBV2 TRBD1 once TGTGCCAGCAGGACCGACAGGGGGGTCGGGGAGCTGTTTTTT CASRTDRGVGELFF
TRBJ2-4 TRBV11-2 TRBD2 - TGTGCCAGCAGCTTAGGGCATGTCTCTGCGGGAGGGAGTAACATTCAGTACTTC CASSLGHVSAGGSNIQYF
TRBJ2-1 TRBV29-1 TRBD2 - TGCAGCGCAGGGACTAGCGGGACGACCCGTGAGCAGTTCTTC CSAGTSGTTREQFF